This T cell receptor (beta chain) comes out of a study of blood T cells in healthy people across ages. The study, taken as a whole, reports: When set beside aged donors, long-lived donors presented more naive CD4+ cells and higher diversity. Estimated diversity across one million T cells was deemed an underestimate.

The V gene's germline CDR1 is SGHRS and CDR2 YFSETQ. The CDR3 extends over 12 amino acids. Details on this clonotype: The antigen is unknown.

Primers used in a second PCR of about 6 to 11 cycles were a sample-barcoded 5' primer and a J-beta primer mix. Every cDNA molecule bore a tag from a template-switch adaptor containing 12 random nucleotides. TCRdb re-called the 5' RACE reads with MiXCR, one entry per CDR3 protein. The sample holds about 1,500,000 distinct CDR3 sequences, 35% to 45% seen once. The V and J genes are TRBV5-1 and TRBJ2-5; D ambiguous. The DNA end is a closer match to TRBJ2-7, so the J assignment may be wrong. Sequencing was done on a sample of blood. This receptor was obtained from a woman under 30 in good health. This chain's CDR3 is CASLSVAYEQYF. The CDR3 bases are TGCGCCAGCTTGAGTGTTGCGTACGAGCAGTACTTC.